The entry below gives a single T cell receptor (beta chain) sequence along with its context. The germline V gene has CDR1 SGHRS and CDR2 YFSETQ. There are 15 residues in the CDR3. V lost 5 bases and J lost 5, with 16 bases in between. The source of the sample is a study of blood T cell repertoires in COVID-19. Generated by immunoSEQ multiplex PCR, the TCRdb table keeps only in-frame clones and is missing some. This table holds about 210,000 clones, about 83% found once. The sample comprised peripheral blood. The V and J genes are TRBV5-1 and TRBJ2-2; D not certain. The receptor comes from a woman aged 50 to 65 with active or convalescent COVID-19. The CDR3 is CASSSGIRWTGELFF. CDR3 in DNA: TGCGCCAGCAGTTCGGGTATCCGATGGACCGGGGAGCTGTTTTTT.